The rows below give T cell receptor beta chains drawn from one sample of a study of T cell clonotyping in hematopoietic cell transplantation. Generated by immunoSEQ multiplex PCR, the TCRdb table keeps only in-frame clones and is missing some. Of tens of thousands of clones in the sample, 60% to 80% were seen once. Sample: peripheral blood mononuclear cells, taken before stem cell transplant. All receptors derive from a man aged 50 or older with myelodysplastic syndrome. Some clones in this sample may be carry-over from other donors' samples. CDR3s include the opening cysteine and the closing phenylalanine or tryptophan. A D gene is named only where the DNA matches it firmly. Clone size, where shown, is once, few, many, or a class for clones that have expanded.

>TRBD1|NA|TRBJ1-2|TRBV6-5
TGTGCCAGCAGTTACTCCCGCGGACAGGGGGTCGGCTACACCTTC
CASSYSRGQGVGYTF
>NA|NA|TRBJ1-1|TRBV6-6
TGTGCCAGCAGTCCCCAGGGAGTCACTGAAGCTTTCTTT
CASSPQGVTEAFF
>NA|few|TRBJ2-7|TRBV5-1
TGCGCCAGCAGCCCGGGGCCCCTTGGGGAGCAGTACTTC
CASSPGPLGEQYF
>NA|once|TRBJ2-7|TRBV10-3
TGTGCCATCGGCCCAGGGGAGGCCGAGCAGTACTTC
CAIGPGEAEQYF
>NA|once|TRBJ2-7|TRBV6-6
TGTGCCACCGAATCGGGCGACGTCTCCTACGAGCAGTACTTC
CATESGDVSYEQYF
>TRBD2|NA|TRBJ2-7|TRBV28
TGTGCCAGCAAAAAACGGGGGGGCTACGAGCAGTACTTC
CASKKRGGYEQYF
>NA|few|TRBJ2-3|TRBV19
TGTGCCAGTAGTGGAGGGACTGGTAGCACAGATACGCAGTATTTT
CASSGGTGSTDTQYF
>NA|NA|TRBJ1-1|TRBV29-1
TGCAGCGTTGTGGGCCGCACTGAAGCTTTCTTT
CSVVGRTEAFF
>NA|NA|TRBJ2-7|TRBV7-7
TGTGCCAGCAGCTACCGACACTACGAGCAGTACTTC
CASSYRHYEQYF
>NA|NA|TRBJ2-7|TRBV7-2
TGTGCCAGCAGCTTAGTCCAACAGGTCGCCGCCTACGAGCAGTACTTC
CASSLVQQVAAYEQYF
>TRBD1|NA|TRBJ2-1|TRBV6-6
TGTGCCAGCAGCGGGACAGTAAAAAGGAATGAGCAGTTCTTC
CASSGTVKRNEQFF
>TRBD2|NA|TRBJ2-1|TRBV6-5
TGTGCCAGCAGTTACAAGCGGGAGTGCCATGAGCAGTTCTTC
CASSYKRECHEQFF
>TRBD1|few|TRBJ1-2|TRBV28
TGTGCCAGCAGCACCGGGACAGACTATGGCTACACCTTC
CASSTGTDYGYTF
>TRBD1|few|TRBJ2-2|TRBV30
TGTGCCTGGAGTTCGACAGGGGGGATGACCGGGGAGCTGTTTTTT
CAWSSTGGMTGELFF
>NA|NA|TRBJ2-2|TRBV29-1
TGCAGCGTTGTACAGGGTGGCACCGGGGAGCTGTTTTTT
CSVVQGGTGELFF
>NA|few|TRBJ1-3|TRBV28
TGTGCCAGCAGTTTGGAGAACACCATATATTTT
CASSLENTIYF
>TRBD1|NA|TRBJ2-7|TRBV2
TGTGCCAGCAGAGGACAGGCACCGGTCCCATCCGAGCAGTACTTC
CASRGQAPVPSEQYF